The rows below give T cell receptor beta chains drawn from one sample of a study of T cell repertoires in cytomegalovirus infection. TCRdb processed the reads anew with MiXCR; each CDR3 protein has one entry. The sample yields approximately 500,000 distinct CDR3 sequences, more than 15% seen once. Material: CD8+ T cells from PBMCs. Every receptor here comes from a human donor in good health (CMV status not recorded). Some clones in this sample may be carry-over from other donors' samples. Each CDR3 is given with its conserved first and last residue. D genes are given only for firm matches. Size is omitted from some rows. Given values are once, few, many or a class for expanded clones.

J gene: TRBJ2-5; D gene: -; V gene: TRBV4-1; CDR3 length: 15; clone size: few; CDR3 protein: CASSQDWSAKETQYF; CDR3 DNA: TGCGCCAGCAGCCAAGATTGGTCCGCTAAGGAGACCCAGTACTTC
J gene: TRBJ2-1; D gene: TRBD2; V gene: TRBV7-2; CDR3 length: 18; clone size: many; CDR3 protein: CASSRLAGATSSYNEQFF; CDR3 DNA: TGTGCCAGCAGCCGCCTAGCGGGGGCTACGAGCTCCTACAATGAGCAGTTCTTC
J gene: TRBJ2-7; D gene: -; V gene: TRBV3-1; CDR3 length: 14; clone size: -; CDR3 protein: CASSQGGDIHEQYF; CDR3 DNA: TGTGCCAGCAGCCAAGGAGGGGACATCCACGAGCAGTACTTC
J gene: TRBJ1-6; D gene: -; V gene: TRBV2; CDR3 length: 14; clone size: -; CDR3 protein: CASSEGRTGSPLHF; CDR3 DNA: TGTGCCAGCAGTGAGGGGAGAACTGGTTCACCCCTCCACTTT
J gene: TRBJ2-5; D gene: TRBD1; V gene: TRBV27; CDR3 length: 15; clone size: many; CDR3 protein: CASSLAQGVRETQYF; CDR3 DNA: TGTGCCAGCAGTTTAGCGCAGGGGGTGCGAGAGACCCAGTACTTC
J gene: TRBJ2-1; D gene: TRBD1; V gene: TRBV28; CDR3 length: 15; clone size: -; CDR3 protein: CASRAGTGYDNEQFF; CDR3 DNA: TGTGCCAGCAGAGCCGGGACAGGGTATGACAATGAGCAGTTCTTC
J gene: TRBJ2-2; D gene: TRBD2; V gene: TRBV7-7; CDR3 length: 16; clone size: many; CDR3 protein: CASSPGLASPPVELFF; CDR3 DNA: TGTGCCAGCAGCCCCGGACTAGCTTCCCCACCGGTGGAGCTGTTTTTT
J gene: TRBJ1-5; D gene: -; V gene: TRBV15; CDR3 length: 15; clone size: few; CDR3 protein: CATSSDRGSNQPQHF; CDR3 DNA: TGTGCCACCAGCAGTGACCGGGGGAGCAATCAGCCCCAGCATTTT
J gene: TRBJ2-7; D gene: TRBD1; V gene: TRBV28; CDR3 length: 13; clone size: many; CDR3 protein: CAISGTESYEQYF; CDR3 DNA: TGTGCCATCTCCGGGACAGAATCCTACGAGCAGTACTTC
J gene: TRBJ1-5; D gene: TRBD1; V gene: TRBV7-9; CDR3 length: 14; clone size: many; CDR3 protein: CASSWTGANQPQHF; CDR3 DNA: TGTGCCAGCAGTTGGACAGGGGCCAATCAGCCCCAGCATTTT
J gene: TRBJ2-2; D gene: TRBD2; V gene: TRBV12-3/TRBV12-4; CDR3 length: 19; clone size: many; CDR3 protein: CASSLFPAGGPRKTGELFF; CDR3 DNA: TGTGCCAGCAGTTTATTTCCAGCGGGAGGGCCGAGAAAAACCGGGGAGCTGTTTTTT
J gene: TRBJ2-7; D gene: -; V gene: TRBV29-1; CDR3 length: 12; clone size: few; CDR3 protein: CSVEVSSYEQYF; CDR3 DNA: TGCAGCGTTGAAGTTTCTTCCTACGAGCAGTACTTC
J gene: TRBJ2-7; D gene: TRBD1; V gene: TRBV27; CDR3 length: 15; clone size: -; CDR3 protein: CASRSSGTGGNEQYF; CDR3 DNA: TGTGCCAGCAGATCTTCCGGGACAGGGGGCAACGAGCAGTACTTC
J gene: TRBJ2-4; D gene: -; V gene: TRBV7-8; CDR3 length: 15; clone size: many; CDR3 protein: CASSLASTSGYIQYF; CDR3 DNA: TGTGCCAGCAGCTTAGCGAGTACGTCCGGCTACATTCAGTACTTC
J gene: TRBJ1-2; D gene: -; V gene: TRBV4-1; CDR3 length: 17; clone size: few; CDR3 protein: CASSQDPGEGANYGYTF; CDR3 DNA: TGCGCCAGCAGCCAAGATCCGGGGGAAGGAGCTAACTATGGCTACACCTTC
J gene: TRBJ2-4; D gene: -; V gene: TRBV20-1; CDR3 length: 14; clone size: -; CDR3 protein: CSAPISDGKNIQYF; CDR3 DNA: TGCAGTGCTCCAATATCGGACGGGAAAAACATTCAGTACTTC
J gene: TRBJ2-7; D gene: TRBD1; V gene: TRBV7-9; CDR3 length: 16; clone size: many; CDR3 protein: CASSLRAPTGEHEQYF; CDR3 DNA: TGTGCCAGCAGCTTACGAGCTCCTACAGGGGAACACGAGCAGTACTTC
J gene: TRBJ2-1; D gene: -; V gene: TRBV12-3/TRBV12-4; CDR3 length: 18; clone size: many; CDR3 protein: CASSPSSAGANSYNEQFF; CDR3 DNA: TGTGCCAGCAGTCCTTCGTCTGCTGGTGCCAACTCCTACAATGAGCAGTTCTTC
J gene: TRBJ1-5; D gene: TRBD1; V gene: TRBV7-9; CDR3 length: 15; clone size: many; CDR3 protein: CASSSLTGAGQPQHF; CDR3 DNA: TGTGCCAGCAGCTCCCTTACAGGGGCGGGTCAGCCCCAGCATTTT
J gene: TRBJ2-1; D gene: TRBD2; V gene: TRBV29-1; CDR3 length: 12; clone size: -; CDR3 protein: CSWMGGNNEQFF; CDR3 DNA: TGCAGCTGGATGGGAGGGAACAATGAGCAGTTCTTC
J gene: TRBJ1-1; D gene: -; V gene: TRBV28; CDR3 length: 16; clone size: few; CDR3 protein: CASSPLTAGPNFEAFF; CDR3 DNA: TGTGCCAGCAGTCCACTAACAGCGGGGCCTAATTTCGAAGCTTTCTTT
J gene: TRBJ1-2; D gene: -; V gene: TRBV2; CDR3 length: 12; clone size: -; CDR3 protein: CAKADRVYGYTF; CDR3 DNA: TGTGCCAAAGCGGACCGAGTGTATGGCTACACCTTC
J gene: TRBJ2-1; D gene: -; V gene: TRBV13; CDR3 length: 16; clone size: many; CDR3 protein: CASSPSGVSSYNEQFF; CDR3 DNA: TGTGCCAGCAGCCCCTCGGGGGTTAGCTCCTACAATGAGCAGTTCTTC
J gene: TRBJ2-7; D gene: TRBD2; V gene: TRBV9; CDR3 length: 16; clone size: -; CDR3 protein: CASSVAQAGGFYEQYF; CDR3 DNA: TGTGCCAGCAGCGTAGCCCAAGCGGGAGGTTTCTACGAGCAGTACTTC
J gene: TRBJ2-1; D gene: TRBD1; V gene: TRBV28; CDR3 length: 13; clone size: -; CDR3 protein: CASSGQGTYEQFF; CDR3 DNA: TGTGCCAGCAGTGGACAGGGTACCTATGAGCAGTTCTTC
J gene: TRBJ2-5; D gene: TRBD2; V gene: TRBV27; CDR3 length: 16; clone size: few; CDR3 protein: CASSLTSGGQQETQYF; CDR3 DNA: TGTGCCAGCAGTTTAACTAGCGGGGGGCAACAAGAGACCCAGTACTTC
J gene: TRBJ2-1; D gene: -; V gene: TRBV12-3/TRBV12-4; CDR3 length: 12; clone size: many; CDR3 protein: CASSRIYNEQFF; CDR3 DNA: TGTGCCAGCAGTCGTATATACAATGAGCAGTTCTTC
J gene: TRBJ1-3; D gene: TRBD1; V gene: TRBV9; CDR3 length: 16; clone size: -; CDR3 protein: CASSVSDRASGNTIYF; CDR3 DNA: TGTGCCAGCAGCGTAAGTGACAGGGCCTCTGGAAACACCATATATTTT
J gene: TRBJ2-1; D gene: TRBD2; V gene: TRBV28; CDR3 length: 15; clone size: few; CDR3 protein: CASSLAASGQNEQFF; CDR3 DNA: TGTGCCAGCAGTTTGGCAGCTAGCGGGCAGAATGAGCAGTTCTTC
J gene: TRBJ2-7; D gene: TRBD2; V gene: TRBV7-8; CDR3 length: 14; clone size: many; CDR3 protein: CASSILTGGYEQYF; CDR3 DNA: TGTGCCAGCAGCATATTAACGGGAGGCTACGAGCAGTACTTC
J gene: TRBJ2-3; D gene: -; V gene: TRBV19; CDR3 length: 13; clone size: -; CDR3 protein: CASSSSITDTQYF; CDR3 DNA: TGTGCCAGTTCGAGTTCTATCACAGATACGCAGTATTTT
J gene: TRBJ2-2; D gene: -; V gene: TRBV28; CDR3 length: 17; clone size: many; CDR3 protein: CASSSYYAGLNTGELFF; CDR3 DNA: TGTGCCAGCAGTTCCTACTACGCGGGGCTGAACACCGGGGAGCTGTTTTTT
J gene: TRBJ2-6; D gene: TRBD1; V gene: TRBV4-1; CDR3 length: 18; clone size: many; CDR3 protein: CASSQARTGGGGANVLTF; CDR3 DNA: TGCGCCAGCAGCCAAGCGAGAACAGGGGGTGGTGGGGCCAACGTCCTGACTTTC
J gene: TRBJ1-2; D gene: -; V gene: TRBV12-3/TRBV12-4; CDR3 length: 16; clone size: few; CDR3 protein: CASRYLDTDSRYGYTF; CDR3 DNA: TGTGCCAGCAGATACCTCGATACGGACAGCCGCTATGGCTACACCTTC
J gene: TRBJ1-4; D gene: TRBD1; V gene: TRBV5-8; CDR3 length: 15; clone size: -; CDR3 protein: CASSLGKGAGEKLFF; CDR3 DNA: TGTGCCAGCAGCTTGGGGAAGGGGGCAGGAGAAAAACTGTTTTTT
J gene: TRBJ1-1; D gene: -; V gene: TRBV9; CDR3 length: 8; clone size: few; CDR3 protein: CASSVGNF; CDR3 DNA: TGTGCCAGCAGCGTAGGAAATTTT
J gene: TRBJ2-3; D gene: TRBD2; V gene: TRBV27; CDR3 length: 20; clone size: few; CDR3 protein: CASSPGGAGILAGATDTQYF; CDR3 DNA: TGTGCCAGCTCCCCGGGAGGGGCAGGAATTCTAGCGGGGGCCACAGATACGCAGTATTTT
J gene: TRBJ2-3; D gene: TRBD1; V gene: TRBV27; CDR3 length: 15; clone size: -; CDR3 protein: CASSSRDSYTDTQYF; CDR3 DNA: TGTGCCAGCAGTTCCCGGGACAGCTACACAGATACGCAGTATTTT
J gene: TRBJ1-4; D gene: -; V gene: TRBV5-4; CDR3 length: 13; clone size: few; CDR3 protein: CASSSGESEKLFF; CDR3 DNA: TGTGCCAGCAGCTCCGGGGAGAGTGAAAAACTGTTTTTT
J gene: TRBJ2-7; D gene: -; V gene: TRBV7-6; CDR3 length: 16; clone size: few; CDR3 protein: CASSRLSTVSAYEQYF; CDR3 DNA: TGTGCCAGCAGCCGGCTCTCGACAGTGAGCGCCTACGAGCAGTACTTC
J gene: TRBJ2-7; D gene: -; V gene: TRBV7-9; CDR3 length: 12; clone size: many; CDR3 protein: CASSQGFYEQYF; CDR3 DNA: TGTGCCAGCAGCCAGGGGTTCTACGAGCAGTACTTC
J gene: TRBJ2-7; D gene: TRBD2; V gene: TRBV19; CDR3 length: 14; clone size: many; CDR3 protein: CASSITSGSYEQYF; CDR3 DNA: TGTGCCAGTAGTATAACTAGCGGGAGCTACGAGCAGTACTTC
J gene: TRBJ2-1; D gene: -; V gene: TRBV20-1; CDR3 length: 12; clone size: few; CDR3 protein: CSARGFYNEQFF; CDR3 DNA: TGCAGTGCACGGGGGTTCTACAATGAGCAGTTCTTC
J gene: TRBJ2-7; D gene: -; V gene: TRBV9; CDR3 length: 15; clone size: -; CDR3 protein: CASSASGDESYEQYF; CDR3 DNA: TGTGCCAGCAGCGCTTCGGGAGATGAGTCCTACGAGCAGTACTTC
J gene: TRBJ2-1; D gene: -; V gene: TRBV6-5; CDR3 length: 13; clone size: -; CDR3 protein: CASSYLDNNEQFF; CDR3 DNA: TGTGCCAGCAGTTACCTCGACAACAATGAGCAGTTCTTC
J gene: TRBJ2-7; D gene: -; V gene: TRBV25-1; CDR3 length: 12; clone size: few; CDR3 protein: CASSEWGMGQYF; CDR3 DNA: TGTGCCAGCAGTGAATGGGGGATGGGGCAGTACTTC
J gene: TRBJ2-1; D gene: TRBD2; V gene: TRBV6-1; CDR3 length: 14; clone size: many; CDR3 protein: CASRTSGSWNEQFF; CDR3 DNA: TGTGCCAGCAGAACTAGCGGGAGTTGGAATGAGCAGTTCTTC
J gene: TRBJ2-1; D gene: TRBD2; V gene: TRBV27; CDR3 length: 15; clone size: few; CDR3 protein: CAVREEYSAHNEQFF; CDR3 DNA: TGTGCCGTCCGGGAGGAGTATTCAGCCCACAATGAGCAGTTCTTC
J gene: TRBJ1-1; D gene: TRBD1; V gene: TRBV27; CDR3 length: 15; clone size: -; CDR3 protein: CASSLDRATNTEAFF; CDR3 DNA: TGTGCCAGCAGTTTAGACAGGGCAACTAACACTGAAGCTTTCTTT
J gene: TRBJ2-7; D gene: -; V gene: TRBV2; CDR3 length: 13; clone size: few; CDR3 protein: CAIGRTHSYEQYF; CDR3 DNA: TGTGCCATCGGAAGGACTCACTCCTACGAGCAGTACTTC
J gene: TRBJ2-7; D gene: -; V gene: TRBV13; CDR3 length: 15; clone size: -; CDR3 protein: CASSLAGTSAYEQYF; CDR3 DNA: TGTGCCAGCAGCTTGGCCGGGACATCTGCCTACGAGCAGTACTTC